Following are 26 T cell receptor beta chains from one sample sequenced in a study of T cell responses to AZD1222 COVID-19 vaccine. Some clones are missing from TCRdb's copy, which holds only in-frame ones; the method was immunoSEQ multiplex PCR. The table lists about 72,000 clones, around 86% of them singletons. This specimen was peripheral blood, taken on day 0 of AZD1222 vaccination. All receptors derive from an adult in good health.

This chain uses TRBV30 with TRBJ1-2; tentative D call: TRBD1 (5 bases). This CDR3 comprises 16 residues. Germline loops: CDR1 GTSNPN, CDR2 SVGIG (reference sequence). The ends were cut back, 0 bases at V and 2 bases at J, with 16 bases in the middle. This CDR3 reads CAWSVRWSWGNYGYTF. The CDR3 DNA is TGTGCCTGGAGTGTACGGTGGAGTTGGGGCAACTATGGCTACACCTTC.

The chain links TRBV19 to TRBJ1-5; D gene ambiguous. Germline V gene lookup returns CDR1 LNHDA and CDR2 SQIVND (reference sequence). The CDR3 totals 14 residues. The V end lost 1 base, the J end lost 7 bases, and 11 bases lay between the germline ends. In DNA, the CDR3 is TGTGCCAGTAGTATAGGCTCGGGTAGCCAGCCCCAGCATTTT. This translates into CASSIGSGSQPQHF.

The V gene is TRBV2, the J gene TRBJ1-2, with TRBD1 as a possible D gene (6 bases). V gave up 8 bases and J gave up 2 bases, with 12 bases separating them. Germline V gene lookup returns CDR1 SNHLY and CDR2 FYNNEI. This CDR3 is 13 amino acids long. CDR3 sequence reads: CASGLQGNYGYTF. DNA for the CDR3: TGTGCCAGCGGCCTACAGGGAAACTATGGCTACACCTTC.

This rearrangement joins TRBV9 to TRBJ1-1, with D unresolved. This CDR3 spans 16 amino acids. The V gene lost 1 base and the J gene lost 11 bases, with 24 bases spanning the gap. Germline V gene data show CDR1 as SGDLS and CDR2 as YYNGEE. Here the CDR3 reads CASSVSGQSNRRAAFF. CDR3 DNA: TGTGCCAGCAGCGTAAGCGGTCAGAGCAATCGGCGGGCGGCTTTCTTT.

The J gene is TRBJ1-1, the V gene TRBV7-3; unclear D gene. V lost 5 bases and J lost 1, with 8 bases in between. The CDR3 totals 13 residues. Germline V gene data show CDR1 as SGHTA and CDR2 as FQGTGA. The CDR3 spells CASSASPNTEAFF. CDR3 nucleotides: TGTGCCAGCAGCGCCTCCCCGAACACTGAAGCTTTCTTT.

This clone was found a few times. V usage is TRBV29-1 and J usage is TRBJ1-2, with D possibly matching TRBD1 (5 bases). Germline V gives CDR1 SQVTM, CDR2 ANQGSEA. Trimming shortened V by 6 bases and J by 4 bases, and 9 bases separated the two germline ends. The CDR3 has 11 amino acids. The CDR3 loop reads CSVPGPYGYTF. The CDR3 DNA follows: TGCAGCGTCCCGGGACCCTATGGCTACACCTTC.

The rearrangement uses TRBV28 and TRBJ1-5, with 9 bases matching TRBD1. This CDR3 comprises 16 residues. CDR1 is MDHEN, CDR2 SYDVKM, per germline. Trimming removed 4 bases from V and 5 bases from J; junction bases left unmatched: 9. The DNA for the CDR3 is TGTGCCAGCAGTTCCTTCTCCGGGACAGGGTATCAGCCCCAGCATTTT. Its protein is CASSSFSGTGYQPQHF.

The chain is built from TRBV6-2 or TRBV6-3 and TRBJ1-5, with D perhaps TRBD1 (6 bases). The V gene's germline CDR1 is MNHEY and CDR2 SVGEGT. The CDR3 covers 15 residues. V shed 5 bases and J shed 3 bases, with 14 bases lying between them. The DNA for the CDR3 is TGTGCCAGCAGTCCCGATGGGGGGCCCAATCAGCCCCAGCATTTT. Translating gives CASSPDGGPNQPQHF.

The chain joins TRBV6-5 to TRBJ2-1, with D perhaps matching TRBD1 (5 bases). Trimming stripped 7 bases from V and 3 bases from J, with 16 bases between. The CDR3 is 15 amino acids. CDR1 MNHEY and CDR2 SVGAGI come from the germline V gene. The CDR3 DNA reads TGTGCCAGCACCCAAAGGGGTCGCGTCTACAATGAGCAGTTCTTC. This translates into CASTQRGRVYNEQFF.

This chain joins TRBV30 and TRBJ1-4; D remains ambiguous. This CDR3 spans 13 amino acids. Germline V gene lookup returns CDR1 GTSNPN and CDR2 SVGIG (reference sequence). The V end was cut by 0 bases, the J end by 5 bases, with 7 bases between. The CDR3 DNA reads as TGTGCCTGGAGTGTACAAATCAATGAAAAACTGTTTTTT. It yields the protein CAWSVQINEKLFF.

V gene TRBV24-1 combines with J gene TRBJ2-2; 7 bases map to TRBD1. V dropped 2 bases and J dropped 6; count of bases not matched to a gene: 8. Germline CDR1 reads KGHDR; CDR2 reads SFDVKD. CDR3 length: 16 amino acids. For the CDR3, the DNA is TGTGCCACCAGTGATTCCAGACAGGGAAGCCCCGGGGAGCTGTTTTTT. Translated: CATSDSRQGSPGELFF.

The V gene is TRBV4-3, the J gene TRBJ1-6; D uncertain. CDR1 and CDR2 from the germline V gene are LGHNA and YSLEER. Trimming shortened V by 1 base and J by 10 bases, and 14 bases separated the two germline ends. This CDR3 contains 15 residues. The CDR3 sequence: CASSQAVGLESPLHF. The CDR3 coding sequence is TGCGCCAGCAGCCAAGCCGTCGGCCTAGAATCACCCCTCCACTTT.

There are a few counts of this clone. The DNA for the CDR3 is TGTGCCAGCAGCCCAACAGATGCTGGAAACACCATATATTTT. Its protein product is CASSPTDAGNTIYF. The chain is built from TRBV11-2 and TRBJ1-3; D remains ambiguous. Germline CDR1 is SGHAT and CDR2 is FQNNGV. This CDR3 spans 14 amino acids. The ends were cut back, 5 bases at V and 2 bases at J, with 10 bases in the middle.

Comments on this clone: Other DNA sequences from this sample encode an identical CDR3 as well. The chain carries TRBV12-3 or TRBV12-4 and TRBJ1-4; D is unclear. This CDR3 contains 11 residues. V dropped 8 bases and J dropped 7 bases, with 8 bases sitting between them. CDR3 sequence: CASSLGEKLFF. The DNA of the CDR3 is TGTGCCAGCTCGCTAGGTGAAAAACTGTTTTTT.

The CDR3 DNA follows: TGTGCCAGCAGCGTTGAGACAGGGGGCTTTTTGACTGAAGCTTTCTTT. It specifies CASSVETGGFLTEAFF. V gene TRBV9 combines with J gene TRBJ1-1; 10 bases agree with TRBD1. The trim removed 2 bases at V and 5 bases at J, leaving 9 bases unmatched. The CDR3 totals 16 residues. Germline values: CDR1 SGDLS, CDR2 YYNGEE. Together with reference TRBV9 and TRBJ1-1, the CDR3 gives the full variable domain: DSGVTQTPKHLITATGQRVTLRCSPRSGDLSVYWYQQSLDQGLQFLIQYYNGEERAKGNILERFSAQQFPDLHSELNLSSLELGDSALYFCASSVETGGFLTEAFFGQGTRLTVV.

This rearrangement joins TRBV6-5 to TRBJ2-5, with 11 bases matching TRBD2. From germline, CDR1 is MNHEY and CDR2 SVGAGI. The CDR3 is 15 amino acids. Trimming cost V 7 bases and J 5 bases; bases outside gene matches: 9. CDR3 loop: CASTISGGAAETQYF. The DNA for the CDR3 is TGTGCCAGCACCATTAGCGGGGGGGCTGCGGAGACCCAGTACTTC.

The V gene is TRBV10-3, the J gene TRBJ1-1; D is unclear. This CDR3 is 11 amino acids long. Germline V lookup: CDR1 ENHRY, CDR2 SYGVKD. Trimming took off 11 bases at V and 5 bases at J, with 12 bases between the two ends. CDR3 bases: TGTGCCGCATTTCAGAGGACTGAAGCTTTCTTT. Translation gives CAAFQRTEAFF.

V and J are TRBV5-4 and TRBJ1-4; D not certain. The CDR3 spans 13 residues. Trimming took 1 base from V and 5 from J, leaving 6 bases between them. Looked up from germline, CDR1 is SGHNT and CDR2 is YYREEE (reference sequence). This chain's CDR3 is CASSLSGNEKLFF. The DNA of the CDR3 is TGTGCCAGCAGCTTGTCCGGGAATGAAAAACTGTTTTTT.

CDR3 bases: TGTGCCAGCGGGATGGACAGGGCTCTCAATCAGCCCCAGCATTTT. Amino acid sequence: CASGMDRALNQPQHF. This rearrangement joins TRBV2 to TRBJ1-5; 8 bases line up with TRBD1. The CDR3 consists of 15 residues. The junction had 9 bases not matched to a gene; V was cut back by 8 bases and J by 3 bases. The germline gives CDR1 SNHLY, CDR2 FYNNEI.

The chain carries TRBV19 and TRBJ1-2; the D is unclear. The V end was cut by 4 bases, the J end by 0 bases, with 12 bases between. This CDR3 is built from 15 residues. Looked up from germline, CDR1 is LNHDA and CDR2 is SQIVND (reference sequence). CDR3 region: CASSTGEDSNYGYTF. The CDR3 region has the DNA TGTGCCAGTAGTACTGGGGAAGATTCTAACTATGGCTACACCTTC.

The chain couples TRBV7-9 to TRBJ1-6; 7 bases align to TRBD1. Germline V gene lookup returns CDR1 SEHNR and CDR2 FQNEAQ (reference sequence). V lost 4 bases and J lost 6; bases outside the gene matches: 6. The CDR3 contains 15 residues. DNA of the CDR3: TGTGCCAGCAGCTCTACAGGGGAGGGTAATTCACCCCTCCACTTT. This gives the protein CASSSTGEGNSPLHF.

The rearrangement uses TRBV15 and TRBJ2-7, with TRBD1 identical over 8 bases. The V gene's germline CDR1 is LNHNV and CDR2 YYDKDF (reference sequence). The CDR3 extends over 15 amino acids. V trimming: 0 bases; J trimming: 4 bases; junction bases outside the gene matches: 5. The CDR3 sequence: CATSRDRQGQYEQYF. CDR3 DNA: TGTGCCACCAGCAGAGATAGACAGGGGCAATACGAGCAGTACTTC.

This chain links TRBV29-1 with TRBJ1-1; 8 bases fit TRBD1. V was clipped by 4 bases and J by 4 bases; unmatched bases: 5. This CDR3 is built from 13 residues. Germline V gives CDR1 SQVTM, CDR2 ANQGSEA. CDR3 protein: CSVGRGTGTEAFF. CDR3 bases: TGCAGCGTTGGCAGAGGGACAGGCACTGAAGCTTTCTTT.

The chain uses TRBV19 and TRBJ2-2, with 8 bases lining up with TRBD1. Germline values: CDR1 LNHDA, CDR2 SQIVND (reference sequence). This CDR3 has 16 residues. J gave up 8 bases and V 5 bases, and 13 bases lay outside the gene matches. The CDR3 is CASSLQAGGVAGELFF. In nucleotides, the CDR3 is TGTGCCAGTAGTCTCCAAGCAGGGGGCGTTGCGGGGGAGCTGTTTTTT.

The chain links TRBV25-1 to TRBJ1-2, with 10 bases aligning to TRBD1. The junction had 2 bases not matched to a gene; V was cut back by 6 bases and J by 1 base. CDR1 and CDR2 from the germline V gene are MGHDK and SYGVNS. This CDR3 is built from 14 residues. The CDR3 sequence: CASRGTGVNYGYTF. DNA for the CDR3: TGTGCCAGCAGGGGGACAGGGGTTAACTATGGCTACACCTTC.

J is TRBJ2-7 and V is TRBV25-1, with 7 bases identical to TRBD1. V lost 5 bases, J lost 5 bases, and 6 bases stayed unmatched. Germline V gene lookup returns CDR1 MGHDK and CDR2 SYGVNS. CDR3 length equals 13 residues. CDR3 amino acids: CASSRQGIHEQYF. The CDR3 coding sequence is TGTGCCAGCAGTAGACAGGGTATCCACGAGCAGTACTTC.